The next 29 T cell receptor beta chains were all read from a single sample in a study of blood T cell repertoires in COVID-19. Libraries were prepared by immunoSEQ multiplex PCR; TCRdb keeps only in-frame clonotypes and omits some of them. The repertoire includes almost 20,000 clones, around 84% of them detected once, and around 31% sits in the top ten. Specimen: peripheral blood. The receptor source for this set is a human donor with active COVID-19. The donor label of this sample is uncertain.

This chain links TRBV11-2 with TRBJ1-4; the match to TRBD1 covers 10 bases. Germline V lookup: CDR1 SGHAT, CDR2 FQNNGV. The CDR3 sequence is 14 residues long. The junction had 11 bases not matched to a gene; V was cut back by 6 bases and J by 13 bases. CDR3 sequence (DNA): TGTGCCAGCAGTCCGGACAGGGGGAAATTAGGACTGTTTTTT. Amino acids: CASSPDRGKLGLFF.

The chain carries TRBV19 and TRBJ2-3; D possibly corresponds to TRBD1 (6 bases). The germline CDR1 and CDR2 sequences are LNHDA and SQIVND (reference sequence). This CDR3 is built from 15 residues. The V and J ends lost 5 bases and 5 bases respectively, with 17 bases between them. This CDR3 reads CASSLQGRGGDTQYF. The CDR3 DNA sequence: TGTGCCAGTAGTCTACAGGGCCGGGGTGGAGATACGCAGTATTTT. The full variable domain, with the rest looked up from reference TRBV19 and TRBJ2-3, is DGGITQSPKYLFRKEGQNVTLSCEQNLNHDAMYWYRQDPGQGLRLIYYSQIVNDFQKGDIAEGYSVSREKKESFPLTVTSAQKNPTAFYLCASSLQGRGGDTQYFGPGTRLTVL.

This chain uses TRBV24-1 with TRBJ1-1; a possible D gene is TRBD1 (6 bases). Deletions cut 4 bases from V and 4 bases from J, with 12 bases between. The CDR3 sequence is 14 residues long. Germline V gene data show CDR1 as KGHDR and CDR2 as SFDVKD. The CDR3 DNA follows: TGTGCCACCAGTGACCCAGGGGCGGGCACTGAAGCTTTCTTT. As protein: CATSDPGAGTEAFF.

This chain links TRBV4-3 with TRBJ2-7; D is unresolved. V was shortened by 1 base and J by 6 bases, with 13 bases between the two germline ends. Germline CDR1 reads LGHNA; CDR2 reads YSLEER. The CDR3 spans 14 residues. CDR3 sequence: CASSQVHGSTEQYF. The CDR3 nucleotides read TGCGCCAGCAGCCAAGTGCACGGGTCCACCGAGCAGTACTTC.

V is TRBV6-5 and J is TRBJ2-1, with 7 bases aligning to TRBD2. Trimming cost V 6 bases and J 5 bases; bases outside gene matches: 10. Germline lookup yields CDR1 MNHEY and CDR2 SVGAGI. The CDR3 sequence is 15 residues long. Here the CDR3 reads CASSRERESNNEQFF. The CDR3 DNA reads as TGTGCCAGCAGCCGAGAGCGGGAATCGAACAATGAGCAGTTCTTC.

The gene calls are TRBV7-6 and TRBJ1-1; 9 positions agree with TRBD1. The CDR3 runs 17 residues. Germline values: CDR1 SGHVS, CDR2 FNYEAQ. V shed 5 bases, J shed 1 base, and the junction held 11 bases outside the gene matches. The CDR3 DNA reads as TGTGCCAGCAGCCAGTCCCGGGACAGGGTTTGGAACACTGAAGCTTTCTTT. It encodes CASSQSRDRVWNTEAFF.

The V gene is TRBV28, the J gene TRBJ2-7; 11 bases match TRBD2. The CDR3 spans 17 residues. Germline CDR1 MDHEN, CDR2 SYDVKM. V was pared by 2 bases and J by 3 bases, with 9 bases of the junction left unmatched. DNA for the CDR3: TGTGCCAGCAGTTTAAGTGGGGCTAGCGGGGGGAACTACGAGCAGTACTTC. It codes for CASSLSGASGGNYEQYF.

The chain uses TRBV7-8 and TRBJ1-2; 9 nucleotides line up with TRBD1. Germline V CDR1 and CDR2: SGHVS, FQNEAQ. The junction had 3 bases not matched to a gene; V was cut back by 6 bases and J by 4 bases. The CDR3 contains 13 residues. The DNA of the CDR3 is TGTGCCAGCAGGTTACAGGGGGCCTATGGCTACACCTTC. Translation gives CASRLQGAYGYTF.

This chain uses TRBV11-2 with TRBJ1-2, with a weak D call TRBD1 (5 bases). Germline V CDR1 and CDR2: SGHAT, FQNNGV. Trimming took 4 bases from V and 10 from J, leaving 19 bases between them. The CDR3 consists of 14 residues. This CDR3 is CASSSAGRRLDYTF. CDR3 in DNA: TGTGCCAGCAGCTCTGCGGGACGAAGATTAGACTACACCTTC. Together with reference TRBV11-2 and TRBJ1-2, the CDR3 gives the full variable domain: EAGVAQSPRYKIIEKRQSVAFWCNPISGHATLYWYQQILGQGPKLLIQFQNNGVVDDSQLPKDRFSAERLKGVDSTLKIQPAKLEDSAVYLCASSSAGRRLDYTFGSGTRLTVV.

This clone came up once. The CDR3 protein is CASSYPQGPYNEQFF. Written as DNA, the CDR3 is TGTGCCAGCAGTTACCCCCAGGGCCCCTACAATGAGCAGTTCTTC. The rearrangement uses TRBV6-5 and TRBJ2-1, with a tentative D call TRBD1 (5 bases). Trimming stripped 2 bases from V and 2 bases from J, with 10 bases between. The CDR3 sequence is 15 residues long. Germline assignment: CDR1 MNHEY and CDR2 SVGAGI.

This chain uses TRBV18 with TRBJ2-7, with 8 nucleotides matching TRBD2. Germline V gene sequence: CDR1 KGHSH, CDR2 LQKENI. This CDR3 spans 15 amino acids. V was clipped by 0 bases and J by 5 bases; unmatched bases: 6. CDR3 nucleotide sequence: TGTGCCAGCTCACCACCGACGGGAGGGGAGGACGAGCAGTACTTC. Translation gives CASSPPTGGEDEQYF.

V is TRBV5-6 and J is TRBJ1-2; 12 positions agree with TRBD1. Germline CDR1 and CDR2: SGHDT and YYEEEE. The CDR3 runs to 16 residues. The J segment lost 7 bases and the V segment lost 3 bases, leaving 10 bases of the junction unmatched. The CDR3 coding sequence is TGTGCCAGCAGCTCCTGGGGGGGACAGGGGGCTTCTGGCTACACCTTC. Its translation is CASSSWGGQGASGYTF.

The V and J genes are TRBV5-1 and TRBJ2-7, with TRBD1 matching over 7 bases. The CDR3 consists of 13 residues. Germline V gene data show CDR1 as SGHRS and CDR2 as YFSETQ. V gave up 5 bases and J gave up 2 bases; unmatched junction bases: 4. The CDR3 loop is CASSKDRTYEQYF. In DNA form, the CDR3 reads TGCGCCAGCAGTAAGGACAGGACCTACGAGCAGTACTTC.

This chain connects TRBV6-1 to TRBJ1-5; D is possibly TRBD1 (6 bases). V lost 0 bases and J 6 bases, leaving 12 bases between the germline ends. CDR1 is MNHNS, CDR2 SASEGT, per germline. The CDR3 sequence is 15 residues long. For the CDR3, the DNA is TGTGCCAGCAGTGAAGCGACAGGAGGTAGTCAGCCCCAGCATTTT. Its translation: CASSEATGGSQPQHF.

The V and J genes are TRBV5-1 and TRBJ2-3; 12 bases are shared with TRBD2. V trimming: 3 bases; J trimming: 6 bases; junction bases outside the gene matches: 8. CDR1 is SGHRS, CDR2 YFSETQ, per germline. This CDR3 has 16 residues. The CDR3, as DNA: TGCGCCAGCAGCTCCGACGGACTAGCGGGAACGGATACGCAGTATTTT. Encoded protein: CASSSDGLAGTDTQYF.

The rearrangement links TRBV7-9 to TRBJ2-2, with 8 bases fitting TRBD2. The CDR3 loop spans 16 amino acids. Germline values: CDR1 SEHNR, CDR2 FQNEAQ (reference sequence). V shed 5 bases and J 5 bases; nucleotides not matched to a gene: 10. The CDR3 sequence: CASSRQGAGATGELFF. CDR3 nucleotide sequence: TGTGCCAGCAGCCGCCAGGGAGCGGGGGCTACCGGGGAGCTGTTTTTT. The full variable domain, its missing parts supplied by reference TRBV7-9 and TRBJ2-2, is DTGVSQNPRHKITKRGQNVTFRCDPISEHNRLYWYRQTLGQGPEFLTYFQNEAQLEKSRLLSDRFSAERPKGSFSTLEIQRTEQGDSAMYLCASSRQGAGATGELFFGEGSRLTVL.

The gene calls are TRBV27 and TRBJ2-3; the match to TRBD2 covers 8 bases. CDR1 MNHEY and CDR2 SMNVEV come from the germline V gene (reference sequence). Germline trimming cut 5 bases from V and 0 bases from J; bases unmatched to any gene: 19. This CDR3 contains 20 residues. CDR3 loop: CASSAVSSWRGVSSTDTQYF. The DNA of the CDR3 is TGTGCCAGCAGTGCCGTTAGTAGTTGGCGGGGGGTCTCTAGCACAGATACGCAGTATTTT.

This chain joins TRBV6-1 and TRBJ2-1; 7 bases map to TRBD2. The trim removed 2 bases at V and 8 bases at J, leaving 3 bases unmatched. Germline V gene sequence: CDR1 MNHNS, CDR2 SASEGT. This CDR3 region has 13 residues. Here the CDR3 reads CASSEPGGYEQFF. CDR3 nucleotide sequence: TGTGCCAGCAGTGAACCGGGAGGCTATGAGCAGTTCTTC.

The genes are TRBV7-8 and TRBJ2-1; 12 bases agree with TRBD2. The CDR3 length is 16 residues. Trimming took 3 bases from V and 9 from J; bases not matched to a gene: 9. CDR1 and CDR2 (germline): SGHVS, FQNEAQ. This chain's CDR3 is CASSFYLAGGYGEQFF. CDR3 coding DNA: TGTGCCAGCAGCTTCTATCTAGCGGGGGGGTACGGTGAGCAGTTCTTC.

This chain links TRBV19 with TRBJ2-4; D gene ambiguous. CDR3 size: 17 residues. Germline V gives CDR1 LNHDA, CDR2 SQIVND (reference sequence). V lost 9 bases, J lost 0 bases, and 21 bases lay in between. The CDR3 sequence is CASSIISSILAKNIQYF. The CDR3 bases are TGTGCCAGCTCTATAATCAGTAGCATCCTAGCCAAAAACATTCAGTACTTC.

The chain recombines TRBV4-1 with TRBJ2-2, with 11 positions matching TRBD2. Germline V gene data show CDR1 as MGHRA and CDR2 as YSYEKL. V lost 4 bases, J lost 7 bases, and 5 bases stayed unmatched. The CDR3 loop spans 15 amino acids. The CDR3 DNA is TGCGCCAGCAGCCGTAGCGGGGGGGCCTTCGGGGAGCTGTTTTTT. It translates to CASSRSGGAFGELFF.

V and J are TRBV20-1 and TRBJ2-5, with D uncertain. The V end was cut by 7 bases, the J end by 2 bases, with 8 bases between. Germline V gene data show CDR1 as DFQATT and CDR2 as SNEGSKA (reference sequence). This CDR3 has 11 amino acids. CDR3 sequence reads: CSGSVQETQYF. The CDR3 nucleotides read TGCAGTGGGTCGGTACAAGAGACCCAGTACTTC.

The chain combines TRBV9 with TRBJ2-3, with 11 bases fitting TRBD2. V lost 4 bases and J lost 1; bases outside the gene matches: 5. This CDR3 contains 16 residues. Germline-derived CDR1 and CDR2 are SGDLS and YYNGEE. CDR3 sequence reads: CASSLLAGGGTDTQYF. The CDR3 DNA follows: TGTGCCAGCAGCCTTCTAGCGGGAGGAGGCACAGATACGCAGTATTTT.

The chain employs TRBV7-9 and TRBJ2-1, with D possibly matching TRBD1 (5 bases). The CDR3 has 15 residues. The V end lost 3 bases, the J end lost 8 bases, and 17 bases lay between the germline ends. The germline CDR1 and CDR2 sequences are SEHNR and FQNEAQ (reference sequence). CDR3 residues: CASSFLTGVLDEQFF. CDR3 nucleotide sequence: TGTGCCAGCAGCTTTCTTACAGGAGTTCTGGATGAGCAGTTCTTC.

This clone was picked up one time. This sequence joins TRBV7-9 and TRBJ2-5, with D maybe TRBD2 (6 bases). The CDR3 is made up of 12 amino acids. Germline-derived CDR1 and CDR2 are SEHNR and FQNEAQ (reference sequence). The ends were cut back, 7 bases at V and 9 bases at J, with 15 bases in the middle. CDR3 amino acids: CASTNSLAAQYF. The CDR3, as DNA: TGTGCCAGCACCAACTCACTAGCTGCCCAGTACTTC.

The V and J genes are TRBV18 and TRBJ1-4; D uncertain. Germline V gene sequence: CDR1 KGHSH, CDR2 LQKENI. V dropped 3 bases and J dropped 14 bases, with 16 bases sitting between them. The CDR3 is 13 amino acids. CDR3 bases: TGTGCCAGCTCACCCGCCGAGGGCCGAGGCCTGTTTTTT. It translates to CASSPAEGRGLFF.

The chain combines TRBV5-6 with TRBJ2-1; D unclear. V dropped 0 bases and J dropped 9 bases, with 4 bases sitting between them. The CDR3 sequence is 11 residues long. From germline, CDR1 is SGHDT and CDR2 YYEEEE. The chain's CDR3 is CASSLVGEQFF. CDR3 sequence (DNA): TGTGCCAGCAGCTTGGTCGGTGAGCAGTTCTTC.

For the CDR3, the DNA is TGTGCCAGCAGCCAAGGTCGCGGGAACTACGAGCAGTACTTC. This gives the protein CASSQGRGNYEQYF. The genes are TRBV4-2 and TRBJ2-7; D possibly corresponds to TRBD2 (6 bases). CDR1 and CDR2 (germline): LGHNA, YNFKEQ. The length of the CDR3 is 14 residues. V lost 1 base and J 3 bases, leaving 10 bases between the germline ends.

The chain couples TRBV5-1 to TRBJ1-1, with a possible D match to TRBD1 (5 bases). The length of the CDR3 is 14 residues. Trimming removed 2 bases at V and 6 bases at J, with 14 bases between. Germline lookup yields CDR1 SGHRS and CDR2 YFSETQ. CDR3 region: CASSFQGFVAEAFF. The CDR3 DNA follows: TGCGCCAGCAGCTTCCAGGGATTTGTAGCTGAAGCTTTCTTT.